This T cell receptor (beta chain) derives from a study of blood T cell repertoires in COVID-19. Study-level information: PBMCs, B-cell-depleted T cells, or T cells were the source of the cDNA or gDNA that made up the material.

Original analysis: Amplification from reference gene primers served as the basis for estimated nucleated cell counts. Clones were read by immunoSEQ multiplex PCR, and TCRdb kept only the in-frame ones, dropping some. The DNA gave D and trimming, while V, J and clone size come from that table. Among a few hundred thousand clones, around 83% were seen once, and the ten largest hold about 3.5%. The TCR comes from a man aged 18 to 30 with active or convalescent COVID-19. The sequenced sample consisted of peripheral blood.

The CDR3 is CASREKWDRPVNLGYTF. The CDR3, as DNA: TGTGCCAGCAGAGAGAAATGGGACAGACCGGTTAATTTGGGCTACACCTTC. The J gene is TRBJ1-2, the V gene TRBV5-5, with 7 bases identical to TRBD1. In germline, CDR1 is SGHKS, CDR2 YYEKEE (reference sequence). CDR3 length equals 17 residues. Trimming at V came to 5 bases and at J to 8 bases, leaving 21 bases not matched to a gene.